The 5 T cell receptor beta chains below were found in one sample sequenced in a study of control samples from healthy donors and cancer patients. Measured with immunoSEQ multiplex PCR; TCRdb has only the in-frame clones, and not every one. Of about 150,000 clones in the sample, over 85% are singletons; the top ten hold under 2.5%. Specimen: blood. Receptor source: a man aged 45-65 years in good health.

The chain recombines TRBV28 with TRBJ2-4; D unclear. Trimming stripped 4 bases from V and 2 bases from J, with 9 bases between. CDR1 is MDHEN, CDR2 SYDVKM, per germline. The CDR3 sequence is 14 residues long. DNA of the CDR3: TGTGCCAGCAGTTCGCCAGGCTCCAAAAACATTCAGTACTTC. Its protein is CASSSPGSKNIQYF.

The rearrangement links TRBV6-1 to TRBJ1-5, with D unclear. V was shortened by 1 base and J by 2 bases, with 9 bases between the two germline ends. The CDR3 extends over 15 amino acids. Germline loops: CDR1 MNHNS, CDR2 SASEGT. The CDR3 here is CASSEGSGGNQPQHF. DNA for the CDR3: TGTGCCAGCAGTGAAGGGTCCGGGGGCAATCAGCCCCAGCATTTT.

The chain joins TRBV19 to TRBJ1-5; D may be TRBD1 (5 bases). The length of the CDR3 is 14 residues. V lost 7 bases and J lost 5, with 15 bases in between. Germline CDR1 and CDR2: LNHDA and SQIVND (reference sequence). CDR3 sequence (DNA): TGTGCCAGTACCAAAGACAGAGATTATCAGCCCCAGCATTTT. Translating gives CASTKDRDYQPQHF.

CDR3 sequence: CASSFRKGGTNVLTF. The CDR3 DNA reads as TGTGCCAGCAGCTTTAGGAAGGGGGGGACCAACGTCCTGACTTTC. The chain employs TRBV11-2 and TRBJ2-6, with D possibly TRBD2 on 7 matching bases. This CDR3 region has 15 residues. The germline V gene encodes CDR1 SGHAT and CDR2 FQNNGV. Trimming cost V 3 bases and J 8 bases, with 14 bases left between them.

CDR3 loop: CASSQTLRPGQGAYEQYF. The CDR3 DNA is TGCGCCAGCAGCCAAACCCTCCGACCGGGACAGGGGGCCTACGAGCAGTACTTC. V and J are TRBV4-1 and TRBJ2-7; TRBD1 aligns across 11 bases. The germline CDR1 and CDR2 sequences are MGHRA and YSYEKL. Trimming took 2 bases from V and 2 from J; bases not matched to a gene: 11. The CDR3 runs to 18 residues.